Sequencing of this T cell receptor beta chain was carried out in a study of T cell clonotyping in hematopoietic cell transplantation. Study results and limitations: Higher Inverse Simpson Index values in graft donor and pretransplant recipient predicted broader posttransplant TCR diversity. Few recipient clonotypes overlapped donors; over 97% were de novo at given depth.

The CDR3 is 17 residues long. Germline V CDR1 and CDR2: SGHTS, YDEGEE. V dropped 0 bases and J dropped 1 base, with 16 bases sitting between them. This clone was observed a handful of times. Antigen specificity is unknown. Data came from immunoSEQ multiplex PCR; TCRdb stores just in-frame clones and leaves some out. The table lists about 15,000 clones, around 70% of them singletons. The rearrangement links TRBV5-8 to TRBJ1-1; D may be TRBD1 (6 bases). The sample consisted of peripheral blood mononuclear cells. The source of this sequence is a woman aged 60-75 years in good health. Some clones in this sample may be carry-over from other donors' samples. CDR3 DNA sequence: TGTGCCAGCAGCTTGGAAGGGTTGGGACAAAGGAACACTGAAGCTTTCTTT. Translating it yields CASSLEGLGQRNTEAFF.